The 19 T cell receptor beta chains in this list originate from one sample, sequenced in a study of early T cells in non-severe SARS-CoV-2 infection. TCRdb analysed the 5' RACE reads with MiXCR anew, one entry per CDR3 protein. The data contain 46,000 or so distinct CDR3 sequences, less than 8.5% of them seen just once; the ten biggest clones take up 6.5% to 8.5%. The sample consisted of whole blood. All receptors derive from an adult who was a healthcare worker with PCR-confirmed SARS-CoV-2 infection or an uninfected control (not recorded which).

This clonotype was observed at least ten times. The CDR3 coding sequence is TGTGCCAGCAGTCGCACTGGGGGAAACACCATATATTTT. Amino acids: CASSRTGGNTIYF. The chain recombines TRBV28 with TRBJ1-3; D is undetermined. Germline V CDR1 and CDR2: MDHEN, SYDVKM. Trimming left V 5 bases short and J 4 bases short, with 9 bases between. This CDR3 is built from 13 residues.

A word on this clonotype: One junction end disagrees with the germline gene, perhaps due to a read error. The CDR3 DNA reads TGTGTCAGCAGCGCCGGAACAACCAGCACAGATACGCAGTATTTT. Amino acids: CVSSAGTTSTDTQYF. The chain uses TRBV11-3 and TRBJ2-3; D not resolved. Germline V CDR1 and CDR2: SGHNT, YENEEA. The CDR3 is 15 residues long.

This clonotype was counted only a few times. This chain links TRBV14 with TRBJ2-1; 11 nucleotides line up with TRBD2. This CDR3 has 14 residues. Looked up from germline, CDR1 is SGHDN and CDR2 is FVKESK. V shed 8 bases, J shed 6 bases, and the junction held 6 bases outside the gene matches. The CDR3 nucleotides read TGTGCCAGCTCCGGGACTAGCGGCCTCAATGAGCAGTTCTTC. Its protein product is CASSGTSGLNEQFF.

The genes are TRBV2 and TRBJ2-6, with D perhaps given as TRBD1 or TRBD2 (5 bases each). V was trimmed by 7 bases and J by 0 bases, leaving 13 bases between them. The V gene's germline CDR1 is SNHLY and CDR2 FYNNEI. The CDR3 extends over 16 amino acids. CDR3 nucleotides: TGTGCCAGCACTTGGGACGGCCTCTCTGGGGCCAACGTCCTGACTTTC. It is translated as CASTWDGLSGANVLTF.

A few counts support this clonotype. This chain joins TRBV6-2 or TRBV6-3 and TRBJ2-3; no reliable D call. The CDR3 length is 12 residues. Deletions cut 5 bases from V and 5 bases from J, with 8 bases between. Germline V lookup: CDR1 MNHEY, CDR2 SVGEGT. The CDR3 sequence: CASSDEGDTQYF. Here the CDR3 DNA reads TGTGCCAGCAGTGATGAAGGAGATACGCAGTATTTT.

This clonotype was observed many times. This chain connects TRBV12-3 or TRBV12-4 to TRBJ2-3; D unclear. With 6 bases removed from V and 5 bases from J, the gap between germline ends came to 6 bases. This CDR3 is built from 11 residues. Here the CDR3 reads CASRRRDTQYF. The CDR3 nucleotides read TGTGCCAGCAGGCGCAGAGATACGCAGTATTTT.

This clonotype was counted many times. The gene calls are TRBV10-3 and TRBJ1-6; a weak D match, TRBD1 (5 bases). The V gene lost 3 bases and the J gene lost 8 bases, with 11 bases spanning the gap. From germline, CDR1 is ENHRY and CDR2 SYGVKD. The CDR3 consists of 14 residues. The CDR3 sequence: CAISDGGEYSPLHF. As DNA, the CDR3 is TGTGCCATCAGTGACGGAGGGGAGTATTCACCCCTCCACTTT.

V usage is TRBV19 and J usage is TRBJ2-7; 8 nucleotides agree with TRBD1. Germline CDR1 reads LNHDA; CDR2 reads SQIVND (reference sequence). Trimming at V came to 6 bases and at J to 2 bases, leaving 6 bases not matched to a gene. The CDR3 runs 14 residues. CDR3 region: CASSHLTGAYEQYF. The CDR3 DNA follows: TGTGCCAGTAGCCATTTGACAGGGGCCTACGAGCAGTACTTC. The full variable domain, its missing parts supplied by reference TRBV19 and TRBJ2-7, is DGGITQSPKYLFRKEGQNVTLSCEQNLNHDAMYWYRQDPGQGLRLIYYSQIVNDFQKGDIAEGYSVSREKKESFPLTVTSAQKNPTAFYLCASSHLTGAYEQYFGPGTRLTVT.

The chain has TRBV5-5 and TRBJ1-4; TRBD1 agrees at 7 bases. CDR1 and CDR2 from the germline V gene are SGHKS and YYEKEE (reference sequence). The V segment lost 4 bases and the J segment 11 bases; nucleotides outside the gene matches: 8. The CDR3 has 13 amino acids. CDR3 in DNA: TGTGCCAGCAGCCCACACGACAGGGAGAAACTGTTTTTT. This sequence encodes CASSPHDREKLFF.

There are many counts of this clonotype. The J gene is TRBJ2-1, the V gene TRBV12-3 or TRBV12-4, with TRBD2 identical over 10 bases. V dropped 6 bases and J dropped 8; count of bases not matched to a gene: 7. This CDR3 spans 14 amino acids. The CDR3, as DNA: TGTGCCAGCAGAGAGCGGGGGGGCACCGATGAGCAGTTCTTC. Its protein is CASRERGGTDEQFF.

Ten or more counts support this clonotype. The CDR3, as DNA: TGTGCCAGCAGCTTAATGCAGGCGCACGATACGCAGTATTTT. Amino acid sequence: CASSLMQAHDTQYF. This chain uses TRBV7-9 with TRBJ2-3; D is unclear. This CDR3 contains 14 residues. Germline V gives CDR1 SEHNR, CDR2 FQNEAQ (reference sequence). V was clipped by 2 bases and J by 6 bases, with 12 bases between them.

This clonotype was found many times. The CDR3 spells CATSRGTEATNEKLFF. CDR3 coding DNA: TGTGCCACCAGCAGAGGGACAGAGGCAACTAATGAAAAACTGTTTTTT. V usage is TRBV15 and J usage is TRBJ1-4, with D possibly matching TRBD1 (6 bases). The germline V and J ends were trimmed by 1 base and 0 bases, with 9 bases remaining between them. Per germline, CDR1 LNHNV and CDR2 YYDKDF (reference sequence). This CDR3 has 16 amino acids.

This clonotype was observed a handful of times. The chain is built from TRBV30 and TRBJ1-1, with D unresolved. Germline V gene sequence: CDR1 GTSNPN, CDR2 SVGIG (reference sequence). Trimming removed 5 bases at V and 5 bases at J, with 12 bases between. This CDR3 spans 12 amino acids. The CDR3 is CAWGPLGTEAFF. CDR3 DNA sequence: TGTGCCTGGGGACCCCTGGGGACTGAAGCTTTCTTT.

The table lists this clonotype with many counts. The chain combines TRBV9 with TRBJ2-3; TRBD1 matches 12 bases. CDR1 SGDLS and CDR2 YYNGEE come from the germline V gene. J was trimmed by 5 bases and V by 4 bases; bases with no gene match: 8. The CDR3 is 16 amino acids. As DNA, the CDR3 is TGTGCCAGCAGCACCATGGGACAGGGGGCGGGAGATACGCAGTATTTT. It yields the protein CASSTMGQGAGDTQYF.

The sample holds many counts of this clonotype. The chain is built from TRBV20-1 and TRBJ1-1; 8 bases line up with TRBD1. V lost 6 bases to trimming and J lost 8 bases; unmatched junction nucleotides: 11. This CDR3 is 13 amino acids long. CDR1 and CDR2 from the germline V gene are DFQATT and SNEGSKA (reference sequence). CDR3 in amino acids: CSAKRTGQVEAFF. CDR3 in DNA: TGCAGTGCGAAGAGGACGGGACAGGTGGAAGCTTTCTTT.

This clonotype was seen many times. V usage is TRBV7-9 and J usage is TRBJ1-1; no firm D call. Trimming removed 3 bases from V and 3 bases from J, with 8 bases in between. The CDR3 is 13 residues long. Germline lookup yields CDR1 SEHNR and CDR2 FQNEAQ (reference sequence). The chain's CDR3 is CASSLTADTEAFF. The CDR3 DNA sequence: TGTGCCAGCAGCTTGACGGCGGACACTGAAGCTTTCTTT.

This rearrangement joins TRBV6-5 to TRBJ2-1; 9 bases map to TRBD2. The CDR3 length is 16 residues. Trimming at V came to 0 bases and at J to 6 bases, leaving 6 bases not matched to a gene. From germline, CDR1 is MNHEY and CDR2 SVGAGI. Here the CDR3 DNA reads TGTGCCAGCAGTTACTCGACCTCACTAGCGGGCAATGAGCAGTTCTTC. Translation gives CASSYSTSLAGNEQFF.

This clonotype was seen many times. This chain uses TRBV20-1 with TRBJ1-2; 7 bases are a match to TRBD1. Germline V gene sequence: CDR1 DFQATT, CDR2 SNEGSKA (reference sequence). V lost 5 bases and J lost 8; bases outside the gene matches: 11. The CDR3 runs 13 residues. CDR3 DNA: TGCAGTGCTTACCCCCCGGGACAGAGGGGCTACACCTTC. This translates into CSAYPPGQRGYTF.

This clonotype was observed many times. The CDR3 DNA reads TGTGCCAGCAGCCAAGAATATTGGATGAACACTGAAGCTTTCTTT. Translated: CASSQEYWMNTEAFF. The V gene is TRBV14, the J gene TRBJ1-1; D gene unclear. The CDR3 is 15 residues long. Looked up from germline, CDR1 is SGHDN and CDR2 is FVKESK. Trimming pared 0 bases from V and 0 bases from J, leaving 8 bases between.